This TCR beta chain was recorded in a study of shared clonotypes between healthy human individuals. Turning to the study itself: Three plates each covered CD4 naive and memory; CD8 naive two, CD8 memory one.

Overall study results and limits: Generation probability values for non-shared clonotypes were lower than those for clonotypes shared by all four donors.

To note about this clone: Antigen: not known.

The authors split each subset's genomic DNA evenly across several immunoSEQ plates. Sequencing was performed with immunoSEQ multiplex PCR; in TCRdb, only in-frame clones are kept and a portion is missing. Among about 2 million clones listed, 90% to 95% were seen once. The donor cohort consisted entirely of Caucasian adults residing in Nashville, Tennessee. This TCR was sampled from a man aged 18 to 30 in good health. The specimen was naive CD4+ T cells sorted from blood. Stated subset: CD45RA+ positively selected.

In DNA, the CDR3 is TGTGCCAGCAGCGGCCTCAGCTCCTACGAGCAGTACTTC. Translating gives CASSGLSSYEQYF. The V gene is TRBV11-2, the J gene TRBJ2-7; D ambiguous. The CDR3 loop spans 13 amino acids. Germline V gene lookup returns CDR1 SGHAT and CDR2 FQNNGV. V was cut by 5 bases and J by 0 bases, with 8 bases left in between.